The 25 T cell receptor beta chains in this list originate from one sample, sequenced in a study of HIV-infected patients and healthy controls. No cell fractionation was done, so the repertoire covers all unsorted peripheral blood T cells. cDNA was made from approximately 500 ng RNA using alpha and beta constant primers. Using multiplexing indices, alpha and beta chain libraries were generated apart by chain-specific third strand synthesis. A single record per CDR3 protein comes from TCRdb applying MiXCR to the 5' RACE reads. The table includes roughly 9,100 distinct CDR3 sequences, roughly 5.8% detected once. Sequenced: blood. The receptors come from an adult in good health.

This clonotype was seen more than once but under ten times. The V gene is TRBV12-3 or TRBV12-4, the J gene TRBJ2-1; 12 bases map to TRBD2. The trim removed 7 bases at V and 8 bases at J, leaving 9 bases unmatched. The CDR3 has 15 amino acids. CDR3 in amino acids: CASKQEASGGDEQFF. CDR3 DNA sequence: TGTGCCAGCAAACAGGAGGCTAGCGGGGGGGATGAGCAGTTCTTC.

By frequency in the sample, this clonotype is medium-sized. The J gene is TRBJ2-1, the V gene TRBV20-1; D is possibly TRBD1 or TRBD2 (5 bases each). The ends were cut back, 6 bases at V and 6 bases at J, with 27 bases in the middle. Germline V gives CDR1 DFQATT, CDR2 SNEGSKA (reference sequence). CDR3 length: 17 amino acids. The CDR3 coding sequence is TGCAGTGCGTCCGGGATCGGTAAAGGGGCCCCCTCCAATGAGCAGTTCTTC. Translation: CSASGIGKGAPSNEQFF.

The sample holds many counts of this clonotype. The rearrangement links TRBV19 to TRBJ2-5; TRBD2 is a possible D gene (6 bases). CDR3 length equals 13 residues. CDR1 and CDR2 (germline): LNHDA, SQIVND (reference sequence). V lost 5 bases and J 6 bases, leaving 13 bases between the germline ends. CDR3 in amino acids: CASSPGSPQTQYF. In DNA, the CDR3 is TGTGCCAGTAGTCCCGGGAGTCCTCAGACCCAGTACTTC.

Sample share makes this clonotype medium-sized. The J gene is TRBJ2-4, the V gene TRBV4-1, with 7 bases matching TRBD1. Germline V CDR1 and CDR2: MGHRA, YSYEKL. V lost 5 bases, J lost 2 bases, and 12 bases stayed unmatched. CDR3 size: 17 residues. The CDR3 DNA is TGCGCCAGCAGCTCACGGACAGGTGGGGAATCCAAAAACATTCAGTACTTC. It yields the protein CASSSRTGGESKNIQYF.

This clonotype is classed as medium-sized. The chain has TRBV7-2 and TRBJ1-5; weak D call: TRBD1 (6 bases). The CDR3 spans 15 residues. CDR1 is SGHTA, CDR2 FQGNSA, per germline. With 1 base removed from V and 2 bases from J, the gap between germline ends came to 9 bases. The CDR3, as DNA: TGTGCCAGCAGCTTAGGGGGGGCTCGCAATCAGCCCCAGCATTTT. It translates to CASSLGGARNQPQHF.

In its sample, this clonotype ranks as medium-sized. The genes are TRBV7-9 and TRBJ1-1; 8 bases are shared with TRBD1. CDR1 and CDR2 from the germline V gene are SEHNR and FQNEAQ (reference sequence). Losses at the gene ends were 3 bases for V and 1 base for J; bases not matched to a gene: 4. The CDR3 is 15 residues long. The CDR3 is CASSLPGGANTEAFF. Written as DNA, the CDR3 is TGTGCCAGCAGCTTGCCAGGGGGCGCGAACACTGAAGCTTTCTTT.

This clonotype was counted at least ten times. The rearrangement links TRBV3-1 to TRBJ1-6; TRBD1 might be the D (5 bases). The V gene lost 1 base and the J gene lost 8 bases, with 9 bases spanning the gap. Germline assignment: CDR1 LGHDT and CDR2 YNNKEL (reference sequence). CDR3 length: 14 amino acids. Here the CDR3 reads CASSQGRGYSPLHF. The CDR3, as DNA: TGTGCCAGCAGCCAAGGTCGGGGGTATTCACCCCTCCACTTT. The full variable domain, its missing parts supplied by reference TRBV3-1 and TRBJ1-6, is DTAVSQTPKYLVTQMGNDKSIKCEQNLGHDTMYWYKQDSKKFLKIMFSYNNKELIINETVPNRFSPKSPDKAHLNLHINSLELGDSAVYFCASSQGRGYSPLHFGNGTRLTVT.

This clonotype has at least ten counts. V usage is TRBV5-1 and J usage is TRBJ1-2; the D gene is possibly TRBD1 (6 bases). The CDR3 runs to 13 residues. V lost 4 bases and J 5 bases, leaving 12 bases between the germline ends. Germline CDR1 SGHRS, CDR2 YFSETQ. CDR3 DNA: TGCGCCAGCAGCGATTGGACAGAGTATGGCTACACCTTC. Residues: CASSDWTEYGYTF.

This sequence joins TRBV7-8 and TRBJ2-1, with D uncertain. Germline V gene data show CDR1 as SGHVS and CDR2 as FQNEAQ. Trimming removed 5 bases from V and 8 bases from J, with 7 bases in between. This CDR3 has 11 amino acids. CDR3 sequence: CASSGVDEQFF. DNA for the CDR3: TGTGCCAGCAGCGGGGTCGATGAGCAGTTCTTC.

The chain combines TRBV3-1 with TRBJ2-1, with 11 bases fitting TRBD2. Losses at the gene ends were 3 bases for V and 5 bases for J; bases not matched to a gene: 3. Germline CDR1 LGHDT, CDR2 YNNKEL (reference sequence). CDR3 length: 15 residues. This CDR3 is CASSHSGRADNEQFF. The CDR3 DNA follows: TGTGCCAGCAGCCATAGCGGGAGGGCCGACAATGAGCAGTTCTTC.

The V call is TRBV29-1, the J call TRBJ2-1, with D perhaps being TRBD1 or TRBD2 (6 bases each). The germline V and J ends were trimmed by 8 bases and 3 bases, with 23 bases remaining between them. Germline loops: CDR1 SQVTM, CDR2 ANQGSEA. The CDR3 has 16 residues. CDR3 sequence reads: CSIVGGQGVGYNEQFF. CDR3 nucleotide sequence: TGCAGCATCGTTGGGGGGCAGGGTGTCGGCTACAATGAGCAGTTCTTC.

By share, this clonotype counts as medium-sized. In DNA, the CDR3 is TGCGCCAGCAGCCATCCAGGGACATTGAACACTGAAGCTTTCTTT. Its protein product is CASSHPGTLNTEAFF. This chain connects TRBV4-1 to TRBJ1-1; D possibly corresponds to TRBD1 (6 bases). Trimming stripped 3 bases from V and 0 bases from J, with 11 bases between. This CDR3 spans 15 amino acids. Per the germline V gene, CDR1 is MGHRA and CDR2 is YSYEKL.

The DNA for the CDR3 is TGTGCCAGCAGCCAAGATCTTTTCGGAGCGGGAGCGGCCGAGCAGTACTTC. Its translation is CASSQDLFGAGAAEQYF. The chain combines TRBV4-2 with TRBJ2-7, with 8 bases matching TRBD2. The V gene end was trimmed by 0 bases and the J gene end by 6 bases; junction bases not matched to a gene: 13. Germline-derived CDR1 and CDR2 are LGHNA and YNFKEQ. The CDR3 has 17 residues.

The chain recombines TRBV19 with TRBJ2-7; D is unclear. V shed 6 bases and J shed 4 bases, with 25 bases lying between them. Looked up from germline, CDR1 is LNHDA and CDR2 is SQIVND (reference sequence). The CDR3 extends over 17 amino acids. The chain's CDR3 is CASSHSLNFRRRYEQYF. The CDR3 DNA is TGTGCCAGTAGCCACAGCCTAAATTTTCGGAGAAGGTACGAGCAGTACTTC.

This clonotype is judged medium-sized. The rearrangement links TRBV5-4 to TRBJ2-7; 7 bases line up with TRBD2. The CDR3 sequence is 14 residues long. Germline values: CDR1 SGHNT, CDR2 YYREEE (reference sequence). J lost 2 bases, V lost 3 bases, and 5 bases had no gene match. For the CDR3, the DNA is TGTGCCAGCAGCTCCGGGACTACTGCCTACGAGCAGTACTTC. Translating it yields CASSSGTTAYEQYF. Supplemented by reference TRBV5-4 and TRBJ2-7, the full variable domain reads ETGVTQSPTHLIKTRGQQVTLRCSSQSGHNTVSWYQQALGQGPQFIFQYYREEENGRGNFPPRFSGLQFPNYSSELNVNALELDDSALYLCASSSGTTAYEQYFGPGTRLTVT.

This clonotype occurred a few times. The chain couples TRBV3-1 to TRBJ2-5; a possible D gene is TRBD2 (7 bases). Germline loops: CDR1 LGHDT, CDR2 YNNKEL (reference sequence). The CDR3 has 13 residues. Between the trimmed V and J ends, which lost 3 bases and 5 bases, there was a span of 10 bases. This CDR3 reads CASSQRGLETQYF. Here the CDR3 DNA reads TGTGCCAGCAGCCAGCGGGGGCTGGAGACCCAGTACTTC.

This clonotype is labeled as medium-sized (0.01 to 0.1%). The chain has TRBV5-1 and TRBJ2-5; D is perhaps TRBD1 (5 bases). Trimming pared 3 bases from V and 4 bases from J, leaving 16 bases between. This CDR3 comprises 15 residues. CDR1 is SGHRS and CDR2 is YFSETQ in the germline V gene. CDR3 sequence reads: CASSWGRTDGETQYF. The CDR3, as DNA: TGCGCCAGCAGCTGGGGCCGAACGGATGGAGAGACCCAGTACTTC.

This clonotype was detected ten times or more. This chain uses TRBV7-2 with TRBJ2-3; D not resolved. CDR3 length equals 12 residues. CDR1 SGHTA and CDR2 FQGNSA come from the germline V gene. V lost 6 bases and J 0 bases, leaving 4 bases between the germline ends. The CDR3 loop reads CASRLSTDTQYF. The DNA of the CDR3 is TGTGCCAGCAGACTTAGCACAGATACGCAGTATTTT.

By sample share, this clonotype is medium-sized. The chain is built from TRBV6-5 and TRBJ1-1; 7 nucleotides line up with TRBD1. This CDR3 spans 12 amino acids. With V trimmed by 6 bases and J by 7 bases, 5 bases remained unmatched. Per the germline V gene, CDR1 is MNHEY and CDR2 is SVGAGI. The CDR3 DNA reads TGTGCCAGCAGGCGCGGGACAGATGAAGCTTTCTTT. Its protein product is CASRRGTDEAFF.

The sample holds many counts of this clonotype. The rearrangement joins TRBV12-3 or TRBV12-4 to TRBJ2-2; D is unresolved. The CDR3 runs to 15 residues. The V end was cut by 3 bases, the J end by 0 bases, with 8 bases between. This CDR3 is CASSLAHPNTGELFF. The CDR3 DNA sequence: TGTGCCAGCAGTTTGGCGCATCCGAACACCGGGGAGCTGTTTTTT.

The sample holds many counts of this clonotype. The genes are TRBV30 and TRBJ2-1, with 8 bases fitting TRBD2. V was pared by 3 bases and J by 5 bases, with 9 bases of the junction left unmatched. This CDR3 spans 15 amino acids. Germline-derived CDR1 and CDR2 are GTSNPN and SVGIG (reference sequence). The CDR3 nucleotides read TGTGCCTGGAGCGGGGGACTAGGAACGAACAATGAGCAGTTCTTC. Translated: CAWSGGLGTNNEQFF.

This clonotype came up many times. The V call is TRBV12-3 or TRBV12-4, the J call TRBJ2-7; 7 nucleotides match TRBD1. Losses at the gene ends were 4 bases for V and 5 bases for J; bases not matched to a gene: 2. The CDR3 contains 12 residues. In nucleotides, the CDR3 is TGTGCCAGCAGTTCTACAGGGGACGAGCAGTACTTC. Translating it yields CASSSTGDEQYF.

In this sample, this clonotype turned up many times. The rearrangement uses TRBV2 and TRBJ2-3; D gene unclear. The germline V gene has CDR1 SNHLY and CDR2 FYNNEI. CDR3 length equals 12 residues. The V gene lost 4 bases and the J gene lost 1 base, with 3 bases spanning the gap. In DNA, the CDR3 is TGTGCCAGCAGTGTCCGCACAGATACGCAGTATTTT. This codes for CASSVRTDTQYF.

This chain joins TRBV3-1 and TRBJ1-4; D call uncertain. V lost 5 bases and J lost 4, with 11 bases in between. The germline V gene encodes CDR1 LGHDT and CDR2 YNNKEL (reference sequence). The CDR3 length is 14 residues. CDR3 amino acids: CASSSRQNNEKLFF. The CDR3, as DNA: TGTGCCAGCAGCAGCCGACAAAATAATGAAAAACTGTTTTTT.

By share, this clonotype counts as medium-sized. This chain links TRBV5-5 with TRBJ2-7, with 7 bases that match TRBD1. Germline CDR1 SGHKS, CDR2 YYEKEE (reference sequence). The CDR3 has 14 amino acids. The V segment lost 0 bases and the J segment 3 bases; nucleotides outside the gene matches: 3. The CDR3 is CASSLVGQLYEQYF. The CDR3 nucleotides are TGTGCCAGCAGCTTGGTGGGACAGCTCTACGAGCAGTACTTC.